This T cell receptor (beta chain) stems from a study of graft-versus-host responses after intestinal transplantation. Study summary: Every transplant recipient was induced with anti-thymocyte globulin, then maintained on tacrolimus and steroids for about 3 years.

Germline V gene data show CDR1 as MGHRA and CDR2 as YSYEKL. V gave up 3 bases and J gave up 7 bases, with 13 bases separating them. The CDR3 contains 14 residues. In this sample, this clone turned up once. Its specificity is not known. Only in-frame clones appear in the TCRdb table, and some are missing; sequencing was by immunoSEQ multiplex PCR. The profile shows some 80,000 clones, approximately 90% of them singletons. Study findings and constraints: Recipient-marrow GvH clones were detected, some having first appeared in ileum or blood.

This specimen was unstimulated CD8+ T cells sorted from spleen or lymph node cells, taken before transplant. The source is a human donor who was the organ donor for an intestinal transplant. The chain joins TRBV4-1 to TRBJ2-1; TRBD1 or TRBD2 may be the D gene (6 bases each). The CDR3 region is CASSHPGAQNEQFF. The CDR3 DNA sequence: TGCGCCAGCAGCCACCCGGGGGCGCAGAATGAGCAGTTCTTC.